This T cell receptor (beta chain) was sequenced for a study of cytomegalovirus exposure and HLA in healthy donors. Findings of the study overall: Most TCR sequences proved rare, with some public TCRs found in many donors. The authors later found most CMV-associated TCR beta chains appeared HLA-restricted. There were several of the most significant clusters that appeared linked to common viral pathogens in a later analysis.

J lost 7 bases, V lost 0 bases, and 12 bases had no gene match. This CDR3 spans 18 amino acids. Germline lookup yields CDR1 MNHEY and CDR2 SMNVEV (reference sequence). It was with 60 Vbeta and 13 Jbeta primers that the PCR ran. Clones were read by immunoSEQ multiplex PCR, and TCRdb kept only the in-frame ones, dropping some. The sample includes about 130,000 clones, 70% to 85% seen only once; the top ten take over 2.5%. Comments on this clone: Its antigen is not identified.

Sequencing used PBMCs. V and J are TRBV27 and TRBJ2-2, with 9 positions matching TRBD1. This clonotype originated in a woman between 50 and 59 years old in good health and CMV-seronegative. The CDR3 sequence is CASSLSRTGVSLVGELFF. DNA for the CDR3: TGTGCCAGCAGTTTATCGCGGACAGGGGTTTCTCTTGTCGGGGAGCTGTTTTTT.